The clone carrying this TCR beta chain has at least ten counts. With 5 bases clipped from V and 4 bases from J, the junction kept 7 bases outside the gene matches. The CDR3 consists of 16 residues. Germline V gene lookup returns CDR1 SEHNR and CDR2 FQNEAQ (reference sequence). Without any cell sorting, roughly 20-30 mg of bulk tissue yielded co-extracted RNA and DNA. These data originate in a study of tumor-infiltrating lymphocytes in primary liver carcinoma. The investigators made TCR beta cDNA from approximately 0.5 ug total RNA, using a constant-region primer. For TCR beta, libraries were produced by three nested multiplex PCR rounds using slightly modified ARM-PCR. TRBV1-TRBV30 forward and Cbeta reverse primers drove the first two approximately 11-cycle rounds. TCRdb re-derived calls from the multiplex PCR reads in MiXCR, one entry per CDR3 protein. The profile shows 75,000 to 80,000 distinct CDR3 sequences, 69% of them singletons.

Sequenced sample: tumor-adjacent normal liver tissue. The sequence came from a man aged 40-49 years with primary liver carcinoma and hepatitis B virus infection. V usage is TRBV7-9 and J usage is TRBJ2-2, with TRBD2 matching 10 bases. The CDR3 sequence is CASSRTSGSGTGELFF. DNA of the CDR3: TGTGCCAGCAGCCGGACTAGCGGTTCGGGCACCGGGGAGCTGTTTTTT.